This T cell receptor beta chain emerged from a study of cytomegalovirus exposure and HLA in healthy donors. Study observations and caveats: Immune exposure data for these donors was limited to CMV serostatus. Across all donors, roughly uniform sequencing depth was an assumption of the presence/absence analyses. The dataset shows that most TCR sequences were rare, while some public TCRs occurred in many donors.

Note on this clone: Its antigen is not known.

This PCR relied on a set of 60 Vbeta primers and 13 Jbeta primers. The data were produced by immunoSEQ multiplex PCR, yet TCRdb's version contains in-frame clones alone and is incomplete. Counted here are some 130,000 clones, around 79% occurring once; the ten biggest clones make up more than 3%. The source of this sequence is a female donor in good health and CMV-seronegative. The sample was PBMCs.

The CDR3 spells CASRRVDEQFF. As DNA, the CDR3 is TGTGCCAGCCGTAGAGTAGATGAGCAGTTCTTC. The chain links TRBV27 to TRBJ2-1; D is undetermined. Germline CDR1 reads MNHEY; CDR2 reads SMNVEV (reference sequence). The CDR3 has 11 amino acids. The V gene lost 8 bases and the J gene lost 8 bases, with 10 bases spanning the gap.